The clone carrying this T cell receptor (beta chain) was seen repeatedly, ten times or more. Antigen: not known. These data come from a study of T-cell reconstitution after alpha-beta-depleted transplantation in children. The study's findings and limits: Reportedly, alpha-beta T cells present about two months post-transplant originated from several hundred expanded clones of graft origin. The main origin of T-cell counts and diversity one year after transplant was newly produced T cells. Recipient T cells and thymic progenitors that survived were the source of the high TCRbeta diversity seen at day 60 in some patients.

It was with unique molecular identifiers that the TCRbeta library was prepared. A single record per CDR3 protein comes from TCRdb applying MiXCR to the PCR reads. Of hundreds of thousands of distinct CDR3 sequences listed, about 12% are singletons. Trimming stripped 6 bases from V and 3 bases from J, with 15 bases between. This CDR3 comprises 15 residues. Germline V lookup: CDR1 MDHEN, CDR2 SYDVKM. Here the sequenced sample was PBMCs, taken before TCRalphabeta/CD19-depleted stem cell transplant. This chain uses TRBV28 with TRBJ1-3, with D possibly TRBD1 on 5 matching bases. The receptor was isolated from a girl aged 2-10 years with congenital amegakaryocytic thrombocytopenia, due to receive a stem cell transplant. The CDR3 is CASSYPRAGGNTIYF. The CDR3 DNA follows: TGTGCCAGCAGCTACCCCAGGGCCGGTGGAAACACCATATATTTT.